The TCR beta chain under discussion was sequenced for a study of monozygotic twins with inflammatory bowel disease. Looked up from germline, CDR1 is LNHDA and CDR2 is SQIVND (reference sequence). This CDR3 comprises 15 residues. General study findings and limits: IBD patients share fewer clonotypes with other people than healthy twins do, especially with disease activity. Twin pairs that were concordant did not differ from discordant pairs in repertoire similarity, possibly from limited power.

TCRdb re-called the 5' RACE reads; every CDR3 protein appears as one record, without DNA. This table holds fewer than 550,000 distinct CDR3 sequences. Details on this clonotype: Its target is not known.

This sequence was found in a human donor with ulcerative colitis or Crohn's disease, or a healthy co-twin of an affected twin (not recorded which). Sequencing used blood. The rearrangement uses TRBV19 and TRBJ2-1; without DNA, the TCRdb call of TRBD2 cannot be checked. The CDR3 region is CASSIFGRASYEQFF.